The T cell receptor (beta chain) under discussion was sequenced for a study of T cell repertoires in cytomegalovirus infection. Overall study: HLA-B-restricted CMV epitopes that are well studied were used alongside recently identified HLA-C-restricted ones. Study conclusions and caveats: HLA-C-restricted TCR beta clonotypes specific for CMV led the ex vivo response.

Using its own MiXCR run on the reads, TCRdb lists one record per CDR3 protein. The sample carries approximately 990,000 distinct CDR3 sequences, roughly 31% recorded once. This clonotype was seen a single time. Antigen: not known. Given a much more abundant clone one base away, this may be a read error. This sample comprised cultured CD8+ T cells from PBMCs, obtained from culture after CMV antigen stimulation. This TCR derives from a human donor in good health (CMV status not recorded). Some clones in this sample may be carry-over from other donors' samples.

The CDR3 is CTSSKERGDRAEQYF. CDR3 sequence (DNA): TGTACCAGCAGCAAAGAGAGAGGGGACAGGGCTGAGCAGTACTTC. V usage is TRBV7-6 and J usage is TRBJ2-7; 9 bases align to TRBD1. In germline, CDR1 is SGHVS, CDR2 FNYEAQ. This CDR3 is 15 amino acids long.